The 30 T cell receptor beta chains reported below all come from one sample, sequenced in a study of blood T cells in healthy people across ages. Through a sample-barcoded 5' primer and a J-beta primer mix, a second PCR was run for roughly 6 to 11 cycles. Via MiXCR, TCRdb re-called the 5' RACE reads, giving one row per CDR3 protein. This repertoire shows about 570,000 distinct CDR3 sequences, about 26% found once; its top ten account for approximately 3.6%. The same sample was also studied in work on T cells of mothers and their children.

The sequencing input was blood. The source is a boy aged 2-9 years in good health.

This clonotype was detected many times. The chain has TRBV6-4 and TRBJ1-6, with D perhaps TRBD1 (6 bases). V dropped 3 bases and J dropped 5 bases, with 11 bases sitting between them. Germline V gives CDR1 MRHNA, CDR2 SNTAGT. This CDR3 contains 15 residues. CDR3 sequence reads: CASSEAGDHNSPLHF. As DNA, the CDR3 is TGTGCCAGCAGTGAGGCAGGGGACCATAATTCACCCCTCCACTTT.

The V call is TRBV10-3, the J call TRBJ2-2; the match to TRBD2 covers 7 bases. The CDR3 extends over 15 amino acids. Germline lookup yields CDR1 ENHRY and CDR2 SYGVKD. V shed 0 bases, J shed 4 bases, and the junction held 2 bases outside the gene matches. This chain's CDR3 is CAISESGTTTGELFF. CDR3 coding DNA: TGTGCCATCAGTGAGTCTGGGACTACCACCGGGGAGCTGTTTTTT.

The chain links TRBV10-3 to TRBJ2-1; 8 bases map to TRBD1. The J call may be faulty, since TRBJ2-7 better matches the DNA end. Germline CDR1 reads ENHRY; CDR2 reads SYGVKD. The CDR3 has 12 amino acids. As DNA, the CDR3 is TGTGCCATCGGGGACAGGACCTACGAGCAGTACTTC. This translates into CAIGDRTYEQYF.

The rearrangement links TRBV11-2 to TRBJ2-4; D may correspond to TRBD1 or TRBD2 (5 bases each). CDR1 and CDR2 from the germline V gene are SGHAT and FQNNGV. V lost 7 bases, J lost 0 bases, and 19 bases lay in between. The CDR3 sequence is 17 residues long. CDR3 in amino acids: CASTTEGPTKAKNIQYF. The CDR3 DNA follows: TGTGCCAGCACCACTGAGGGGCCCACCAAAGCCAAAAACATTCAGTACTTC.

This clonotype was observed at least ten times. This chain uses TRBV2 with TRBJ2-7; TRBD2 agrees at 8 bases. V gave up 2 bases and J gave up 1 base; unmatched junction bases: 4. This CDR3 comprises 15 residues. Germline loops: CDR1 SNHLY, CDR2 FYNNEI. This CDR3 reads CASSERPSGSYEQYF. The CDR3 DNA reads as TGTGCCAGCAGTGAAAGGCCTAGCGGGTCCTACGAGCAGTACTTC. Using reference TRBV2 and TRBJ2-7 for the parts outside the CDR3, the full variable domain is EPEVTQTPSHQVTQMGQEVILRCVPISNHLYFYWYRQILGQKVEFLVSFYNNEISEKSEIFDDQFSVERPDGSNFTLKIRSTKLEDSAMYFCASSERPSGSYEQYFGPGTRLTVT.

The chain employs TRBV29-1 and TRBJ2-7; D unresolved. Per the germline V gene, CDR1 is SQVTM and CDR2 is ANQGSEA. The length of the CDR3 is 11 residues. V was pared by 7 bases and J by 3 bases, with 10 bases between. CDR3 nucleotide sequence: TGCAGCGGAGCAGTAAACTACGAGCAGTACTTC. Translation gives CSGAVNYEQYF.

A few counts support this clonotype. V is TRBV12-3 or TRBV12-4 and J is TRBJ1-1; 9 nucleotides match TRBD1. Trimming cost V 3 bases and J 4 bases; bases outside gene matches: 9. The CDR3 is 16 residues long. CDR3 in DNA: TGTGCCAGCAGTTTCACCGGGACAGGGCTAGTCACTGAAGCTTTCTTT. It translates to CASSFTGTGLVTEAFF.

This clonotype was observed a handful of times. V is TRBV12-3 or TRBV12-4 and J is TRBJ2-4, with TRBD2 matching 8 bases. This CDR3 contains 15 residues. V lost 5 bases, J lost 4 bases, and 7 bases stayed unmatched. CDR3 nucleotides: TGTGCCAGCAGTCCCCGGACTAGCACTAAAAACATTCAGTACTTC. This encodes CASSPRTSTKNIQYF.

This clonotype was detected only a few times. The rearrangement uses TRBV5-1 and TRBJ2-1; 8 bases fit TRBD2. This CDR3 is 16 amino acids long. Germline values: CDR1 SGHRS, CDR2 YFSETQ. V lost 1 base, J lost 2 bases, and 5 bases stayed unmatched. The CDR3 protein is CASSLSPGGPYNEQFF. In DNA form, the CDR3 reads TGCGCCAGCAGCTTGTCTCCGGGGGGGCCCTACAATGAGCAGTTCTTC.

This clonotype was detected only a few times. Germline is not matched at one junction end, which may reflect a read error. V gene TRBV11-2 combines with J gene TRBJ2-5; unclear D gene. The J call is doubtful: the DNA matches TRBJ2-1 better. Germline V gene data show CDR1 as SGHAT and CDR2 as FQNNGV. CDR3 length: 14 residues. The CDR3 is CVSSLALAYNEQFF. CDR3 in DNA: TGTGTCAGCAGCTTAGCACTGGCCTACAATGAGCAGTTCTTC.

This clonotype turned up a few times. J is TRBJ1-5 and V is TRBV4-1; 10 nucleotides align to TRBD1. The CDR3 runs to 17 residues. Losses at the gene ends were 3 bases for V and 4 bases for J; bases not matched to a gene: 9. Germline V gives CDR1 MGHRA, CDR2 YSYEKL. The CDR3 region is CASSQGPGQGRNQPQHF. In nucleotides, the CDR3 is TGCGCCAGCAGCCAGGGCCCGGGACAGGGGAGGAATCAGCCCCAGCATTTT.

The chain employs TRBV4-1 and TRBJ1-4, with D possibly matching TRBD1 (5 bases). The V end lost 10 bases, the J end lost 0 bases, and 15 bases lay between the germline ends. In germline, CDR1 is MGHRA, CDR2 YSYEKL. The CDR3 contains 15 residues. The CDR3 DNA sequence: TGCGCCACCTCGGCAGGGCGAACAACTAATGAAAAACTGTTTTTT. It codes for CATSAGRTTNEKLFF.

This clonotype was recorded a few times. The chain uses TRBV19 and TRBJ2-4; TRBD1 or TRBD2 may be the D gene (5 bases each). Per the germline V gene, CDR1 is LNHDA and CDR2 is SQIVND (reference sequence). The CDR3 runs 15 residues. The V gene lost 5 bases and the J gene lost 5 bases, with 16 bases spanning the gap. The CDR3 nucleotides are TGTGCCAGTAGTCCCCTGAGGGGTGGCCAAAACATTCAGTACTTC. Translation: CASSPLRGGQNIQYF.

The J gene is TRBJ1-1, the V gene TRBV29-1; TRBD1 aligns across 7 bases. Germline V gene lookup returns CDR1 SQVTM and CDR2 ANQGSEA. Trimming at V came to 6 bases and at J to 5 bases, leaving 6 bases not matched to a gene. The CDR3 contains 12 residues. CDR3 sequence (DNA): TGCAGCGTCTCGGACAGGCTAACTGAAGCTTTCTTT. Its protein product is CSVSDRLTEAFF.

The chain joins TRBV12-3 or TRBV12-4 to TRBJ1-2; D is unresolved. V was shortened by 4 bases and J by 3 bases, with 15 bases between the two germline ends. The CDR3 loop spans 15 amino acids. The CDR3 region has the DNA TGTGCCAGCAGTTCGCATCGACCAGAGTACTATGGCTACACCTTC. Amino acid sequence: CASSSHRPEYYGYTF.

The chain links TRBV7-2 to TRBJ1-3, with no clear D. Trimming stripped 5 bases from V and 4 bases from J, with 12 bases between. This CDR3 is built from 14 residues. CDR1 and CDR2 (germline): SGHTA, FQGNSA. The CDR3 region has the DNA TGTGCCAGCAGCCTGGGGTTAACGGGAAACACCATATATTTT. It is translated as CASSLGLTGNTIYF.

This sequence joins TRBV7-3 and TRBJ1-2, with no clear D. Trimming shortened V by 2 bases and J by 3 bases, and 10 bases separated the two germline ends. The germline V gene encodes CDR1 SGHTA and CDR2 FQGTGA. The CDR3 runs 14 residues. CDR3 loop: CASSLYKLDYGYTF. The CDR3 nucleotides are TGTGCCAGCAGCTTATACAAGTTAGACTATGGCTACACCTTC.

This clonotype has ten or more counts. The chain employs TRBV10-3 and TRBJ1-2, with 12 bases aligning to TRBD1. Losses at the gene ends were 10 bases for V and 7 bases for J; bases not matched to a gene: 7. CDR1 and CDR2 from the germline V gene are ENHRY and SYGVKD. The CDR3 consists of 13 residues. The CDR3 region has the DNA TGTGCCACGACGGGACAGGGGGCGGCTGGCTACACCTTC. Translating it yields CATTGQGAAGYTF.

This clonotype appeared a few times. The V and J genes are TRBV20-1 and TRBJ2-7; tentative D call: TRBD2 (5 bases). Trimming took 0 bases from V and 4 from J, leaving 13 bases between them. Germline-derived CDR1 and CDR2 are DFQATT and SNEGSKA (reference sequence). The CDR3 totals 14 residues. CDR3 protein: CSARDRRRGYEQYF. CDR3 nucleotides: TGCAGTGCTAGAGACAGGAGAAGAGGGTACGAGCAGTACTTC.

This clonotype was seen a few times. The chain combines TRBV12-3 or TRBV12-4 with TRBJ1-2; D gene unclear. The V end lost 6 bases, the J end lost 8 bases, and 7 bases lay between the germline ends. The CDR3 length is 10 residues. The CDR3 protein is CASSRGGYTF. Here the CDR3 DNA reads TGTGCCAGCAGCCGGGGAGGCTACACCTTC.

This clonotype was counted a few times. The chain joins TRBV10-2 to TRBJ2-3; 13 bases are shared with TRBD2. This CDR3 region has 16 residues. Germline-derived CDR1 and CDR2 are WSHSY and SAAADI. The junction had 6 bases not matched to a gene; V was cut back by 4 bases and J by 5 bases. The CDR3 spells CASSGTSGSGIDTQYF. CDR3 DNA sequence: TGCGCCAGCAGTGGGACTAGCGGGAGTGGTATAGATACGCAGTATTTT.

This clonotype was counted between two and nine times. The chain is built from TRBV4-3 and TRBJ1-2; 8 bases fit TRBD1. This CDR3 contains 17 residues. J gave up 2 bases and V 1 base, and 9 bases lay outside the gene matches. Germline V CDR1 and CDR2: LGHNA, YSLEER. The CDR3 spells CASSQGAGGASNYGYTF. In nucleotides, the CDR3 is TGCGCCAGCAGCCAAGGCGCAGGGGGCGCATCCAACTATGGCTACACCTTC.

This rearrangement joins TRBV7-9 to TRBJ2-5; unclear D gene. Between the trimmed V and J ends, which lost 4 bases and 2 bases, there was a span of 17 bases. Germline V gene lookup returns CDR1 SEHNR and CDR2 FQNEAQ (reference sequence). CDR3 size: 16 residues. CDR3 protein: CASSSRAQGYQETQYF. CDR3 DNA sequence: TGTGCCAGCAGCTCCCGGGCCCAAGGGTATCAAGAGACCCAGTACTTC.

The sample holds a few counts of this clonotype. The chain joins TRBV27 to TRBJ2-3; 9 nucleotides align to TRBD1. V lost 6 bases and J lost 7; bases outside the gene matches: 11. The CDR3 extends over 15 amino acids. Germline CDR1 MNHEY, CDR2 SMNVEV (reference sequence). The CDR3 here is CASRETGTGRNTQYF. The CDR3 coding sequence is TGTGCCAGCAGAGAAACCGGGACAGGGCGAAATACGCAGTATTTT.

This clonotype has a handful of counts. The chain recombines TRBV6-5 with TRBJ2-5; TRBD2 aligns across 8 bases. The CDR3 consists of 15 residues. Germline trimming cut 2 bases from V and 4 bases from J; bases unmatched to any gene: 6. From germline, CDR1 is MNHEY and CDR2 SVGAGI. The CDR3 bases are TGTGCCAGCAGTTACCGGCGGGGGGCTCGAGAGACCCAGTACTTC. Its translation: CASSYRRGARETQYF.

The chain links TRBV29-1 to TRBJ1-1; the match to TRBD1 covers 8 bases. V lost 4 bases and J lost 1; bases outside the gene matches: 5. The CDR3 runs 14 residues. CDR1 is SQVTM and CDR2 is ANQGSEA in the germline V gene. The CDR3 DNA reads TGCAGCGTTGTTCGGCAGGGGGCGAACACTGAAGCTTTCTTT. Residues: CSVVRQGANTEAFF.

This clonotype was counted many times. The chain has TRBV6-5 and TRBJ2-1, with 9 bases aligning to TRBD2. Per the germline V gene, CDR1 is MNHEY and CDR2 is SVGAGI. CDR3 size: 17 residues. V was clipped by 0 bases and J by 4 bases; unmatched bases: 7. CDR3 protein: CASSYSNPSGVYNEQFF. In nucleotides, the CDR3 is TGTGCCAGCAGTTACTCGAACCCTAGCGGGGTTTACAATGAGCAGTTCTTC.

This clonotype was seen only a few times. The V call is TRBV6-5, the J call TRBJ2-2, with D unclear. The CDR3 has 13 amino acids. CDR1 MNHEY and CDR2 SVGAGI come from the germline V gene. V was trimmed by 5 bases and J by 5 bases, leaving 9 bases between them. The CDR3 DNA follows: TGTGCCAGCAGTGCCGCAATTACCGGGGAGCTGTTTTTT. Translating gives CASSAAITGELFF.

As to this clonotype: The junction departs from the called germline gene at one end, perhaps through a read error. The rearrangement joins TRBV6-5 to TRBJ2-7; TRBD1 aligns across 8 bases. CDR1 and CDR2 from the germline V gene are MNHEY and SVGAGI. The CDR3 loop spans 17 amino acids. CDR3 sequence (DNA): TGTGCCGGCAGTTACACTACGACAGGGGAAGGAACCTACGAGCAGTACTTC. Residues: CAGSYTTTGEGTYEQYF.

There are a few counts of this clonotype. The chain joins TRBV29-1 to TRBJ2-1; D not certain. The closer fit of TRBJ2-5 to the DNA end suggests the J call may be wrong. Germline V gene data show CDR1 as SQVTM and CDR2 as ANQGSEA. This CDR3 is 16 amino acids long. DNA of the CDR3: TGCAGCGTTGAAAGGACGGGCGTAGGGAAACAAGAGACCCAGTACTTC. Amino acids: CSVERTGVGKQETQYF.